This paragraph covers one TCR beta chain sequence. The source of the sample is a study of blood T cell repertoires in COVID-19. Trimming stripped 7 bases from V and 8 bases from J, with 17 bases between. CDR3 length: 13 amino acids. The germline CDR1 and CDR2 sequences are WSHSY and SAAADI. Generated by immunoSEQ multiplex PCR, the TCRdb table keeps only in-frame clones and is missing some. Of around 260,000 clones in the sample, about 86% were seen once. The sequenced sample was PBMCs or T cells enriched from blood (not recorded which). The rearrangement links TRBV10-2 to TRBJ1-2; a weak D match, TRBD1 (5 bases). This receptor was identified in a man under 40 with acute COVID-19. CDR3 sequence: CASTSRGGRGYTF. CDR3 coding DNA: TGCGCCAGCACCTCTCGGGGGGGACGGGGCTACACCTTC.